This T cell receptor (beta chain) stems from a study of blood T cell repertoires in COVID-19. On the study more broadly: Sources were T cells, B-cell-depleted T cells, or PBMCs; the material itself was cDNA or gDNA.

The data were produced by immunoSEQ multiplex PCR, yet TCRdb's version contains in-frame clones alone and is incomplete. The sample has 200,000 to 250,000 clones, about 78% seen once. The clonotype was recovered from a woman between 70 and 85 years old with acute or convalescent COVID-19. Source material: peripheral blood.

The CDR3, as DNA: TGTGCCACCAGTGATCGGTACAGGTGGGTTTTTTCGGGTCAAGGCAATCAGCCCCAGCATTTT. Translation: CATSDRYRWVFSGQGNQPQHF. The rearrangement joins TRBV24-1 to TRBJ1-5, with D possibly TRBD1 on 5 matching bases. V shed 3 bases and J shed 2 bases, with 28 bases lying between them. Germline V gives CDR1 KGHDR, CDR2 SFDVKD. CDR3 size: 21 residues.